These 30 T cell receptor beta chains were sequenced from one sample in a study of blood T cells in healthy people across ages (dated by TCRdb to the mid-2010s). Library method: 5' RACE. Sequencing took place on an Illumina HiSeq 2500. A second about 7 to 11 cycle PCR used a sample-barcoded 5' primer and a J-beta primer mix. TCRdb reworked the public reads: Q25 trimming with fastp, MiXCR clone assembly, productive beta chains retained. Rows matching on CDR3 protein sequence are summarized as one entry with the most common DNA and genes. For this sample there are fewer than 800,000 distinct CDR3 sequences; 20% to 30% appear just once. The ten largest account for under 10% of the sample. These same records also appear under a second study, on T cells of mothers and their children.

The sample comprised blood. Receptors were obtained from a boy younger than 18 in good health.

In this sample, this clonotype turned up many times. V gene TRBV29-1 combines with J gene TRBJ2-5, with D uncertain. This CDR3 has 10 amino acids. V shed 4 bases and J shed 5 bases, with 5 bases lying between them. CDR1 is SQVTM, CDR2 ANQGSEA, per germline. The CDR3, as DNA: TGCAGCGTTGTTCGGGAGACCCAGTACTTC. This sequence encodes CSVVRETQYF.

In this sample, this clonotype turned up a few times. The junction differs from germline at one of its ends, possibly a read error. CDR3 region: CANSQGPTNYGYTF. Written as DNA, the CDR3 is TGTGCCAACAGCCAGGGACCGACTAACTATGGCTACACCTTC. V usage is TRBV3-1 and J usage is TRBJ1-2, with D possibly TRBD1 on 5 matching bases. Germline CDR1 LGHDT, CDR2 YNNKEL (reference sequence). The CDR3 has 14 amino acids.

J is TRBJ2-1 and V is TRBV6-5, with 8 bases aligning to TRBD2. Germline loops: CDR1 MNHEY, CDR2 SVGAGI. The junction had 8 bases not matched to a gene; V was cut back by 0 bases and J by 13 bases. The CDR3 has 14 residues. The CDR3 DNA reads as TGTGCCAGCAGTTACTCGAGTCGGGGGGGCCATCAGTTCTTC. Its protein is CASSYSSRGGHQFF.

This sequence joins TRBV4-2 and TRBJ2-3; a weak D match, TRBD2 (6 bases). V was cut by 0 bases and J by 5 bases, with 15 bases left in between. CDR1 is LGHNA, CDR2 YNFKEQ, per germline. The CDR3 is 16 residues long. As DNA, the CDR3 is TGTGCCAGCAGCCAAGAGCCAACTAGCATGGTAGATACGCAGTATTTT. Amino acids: CASSQEPTSMVDTQYF.

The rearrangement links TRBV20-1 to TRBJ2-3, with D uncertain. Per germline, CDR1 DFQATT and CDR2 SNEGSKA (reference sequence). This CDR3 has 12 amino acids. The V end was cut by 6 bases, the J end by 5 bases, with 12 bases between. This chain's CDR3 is CSAPLEGDTQYF. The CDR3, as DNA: TGCAGTGCACCGTTGGAAGGAGATACGCAGTATTTT.

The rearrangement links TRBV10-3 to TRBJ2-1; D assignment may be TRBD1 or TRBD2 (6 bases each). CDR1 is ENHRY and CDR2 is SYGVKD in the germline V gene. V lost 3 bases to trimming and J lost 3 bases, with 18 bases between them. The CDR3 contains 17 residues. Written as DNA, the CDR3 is TGTGCCATCAGTGAAAAGGAAGAACAGGGAGGCTACAATGAGCAGTTCTTC. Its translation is CAISEKEEQGGYNEQFF.

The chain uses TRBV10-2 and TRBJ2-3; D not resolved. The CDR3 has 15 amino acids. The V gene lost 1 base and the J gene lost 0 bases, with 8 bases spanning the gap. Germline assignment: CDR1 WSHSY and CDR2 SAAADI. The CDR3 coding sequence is TGCGCCAGCAGTGAGTTTCCACTTAGCACAGATACGCAGTATTTT. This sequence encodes CASSEFPLSTDTQYF.

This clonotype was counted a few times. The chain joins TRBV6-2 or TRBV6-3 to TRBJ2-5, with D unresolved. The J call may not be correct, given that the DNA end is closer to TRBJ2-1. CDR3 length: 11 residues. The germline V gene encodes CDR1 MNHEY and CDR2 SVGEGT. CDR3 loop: CASSQAMEQFF. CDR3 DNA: TGTGCCAGCAGTCAGGCGATGGAGCAGTTCTTC.

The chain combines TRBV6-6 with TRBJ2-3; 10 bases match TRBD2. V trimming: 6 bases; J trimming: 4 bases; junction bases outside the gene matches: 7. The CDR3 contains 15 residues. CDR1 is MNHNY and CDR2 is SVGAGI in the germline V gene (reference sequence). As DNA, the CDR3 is TGTGCCAGCAGGCCGCTAGCGGGAGAATCAGATACGCAGTATTTT. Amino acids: CASRPLAGESDTQYF.

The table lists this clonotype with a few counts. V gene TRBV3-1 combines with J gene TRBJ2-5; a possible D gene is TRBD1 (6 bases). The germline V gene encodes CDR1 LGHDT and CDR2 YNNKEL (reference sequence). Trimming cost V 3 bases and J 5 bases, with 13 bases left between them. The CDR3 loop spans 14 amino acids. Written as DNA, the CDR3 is TGTGCCAGCAGCCACGACAGGTGGTGGGAGACCCAGTACTTC. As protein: CASSHDRWWETQYF.

The CDR3 bases are TGTGCCAGCAGCTTCGCGGTCTACTCCTACAATGAGCAGTTCTTC. Protein sequence: CASSFAVYSYNEQFF. The rearrangement uses TRBV7-2 and TRBJ2-1; D unclear. Germline values: CDR1 SGHTA, CDR2 FQGNSA. This CDR3 is 15 amino acids long. The V and J ends lost 3 bases and 0 bases respectively, with 9 bases between them.

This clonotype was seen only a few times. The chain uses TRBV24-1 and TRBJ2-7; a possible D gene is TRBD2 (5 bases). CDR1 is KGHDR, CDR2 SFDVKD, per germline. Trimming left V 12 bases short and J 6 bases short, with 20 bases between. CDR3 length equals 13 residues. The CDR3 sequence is CARVVGRPVEQYF. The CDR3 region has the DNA TGTGCCCGCGTAGTGGGGAGACCTGTCGAGCAGTACTTC.

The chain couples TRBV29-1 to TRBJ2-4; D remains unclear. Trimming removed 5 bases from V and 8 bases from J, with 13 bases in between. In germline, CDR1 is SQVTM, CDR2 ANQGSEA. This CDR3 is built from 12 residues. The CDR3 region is CSVTIGLDIQYF. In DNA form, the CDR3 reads TGCAGCGTTACCATTGGGTTAGACATTCAGTACTTC.

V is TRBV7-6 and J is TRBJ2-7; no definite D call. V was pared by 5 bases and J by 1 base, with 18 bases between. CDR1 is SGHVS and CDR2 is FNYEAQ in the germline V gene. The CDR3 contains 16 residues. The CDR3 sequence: CASSPLAAPVSYEQYF. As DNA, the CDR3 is TGTGCCAGCAGCCCCCTTGCGGCGCCCGTGTCCTACGAGCAGTACTTC.

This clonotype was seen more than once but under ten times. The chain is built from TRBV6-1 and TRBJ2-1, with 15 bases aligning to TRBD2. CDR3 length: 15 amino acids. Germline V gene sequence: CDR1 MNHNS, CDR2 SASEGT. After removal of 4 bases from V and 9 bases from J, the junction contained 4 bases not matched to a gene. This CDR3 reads CASSAGLAGGSEQFF. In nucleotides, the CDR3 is TGTGCCAGCAGTGCGGGACTAGCGGGAGGTTCTGAGCAGTTCTTC.

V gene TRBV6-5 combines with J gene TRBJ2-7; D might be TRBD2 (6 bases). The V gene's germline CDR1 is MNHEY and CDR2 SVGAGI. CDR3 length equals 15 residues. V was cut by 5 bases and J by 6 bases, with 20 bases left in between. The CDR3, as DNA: TGTGCCAGCAGTCAGAGGCCCGGAGGGAAGGGCGAGCAGTACTTC. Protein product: CASSQRPGGKGEQYF.

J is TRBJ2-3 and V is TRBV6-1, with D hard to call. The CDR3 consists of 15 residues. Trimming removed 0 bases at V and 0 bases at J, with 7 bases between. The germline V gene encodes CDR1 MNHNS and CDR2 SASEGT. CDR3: CASSEAGSSTDTQYF. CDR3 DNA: TGTGCCAGCAGTGAAGCGGGATCTAGCACAGATACGCAGTATTTT.

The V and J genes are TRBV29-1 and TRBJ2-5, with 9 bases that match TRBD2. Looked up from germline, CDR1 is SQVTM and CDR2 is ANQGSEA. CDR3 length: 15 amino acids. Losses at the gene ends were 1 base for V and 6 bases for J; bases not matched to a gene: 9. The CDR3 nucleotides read TGCAGCGTTGAAGGTGGTCTAGCGGGGATAAAGACCCAGTACTTC. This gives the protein CSVEGGLAGIKTQYF.

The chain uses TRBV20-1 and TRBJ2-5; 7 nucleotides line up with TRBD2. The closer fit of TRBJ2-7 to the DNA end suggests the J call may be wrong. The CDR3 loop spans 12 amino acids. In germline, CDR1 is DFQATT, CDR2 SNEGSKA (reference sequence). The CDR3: CSAREGGSEQYF. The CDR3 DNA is TGCAGTGCTAGAGAGGGAGGGTCCGAGCAGTACTTC.

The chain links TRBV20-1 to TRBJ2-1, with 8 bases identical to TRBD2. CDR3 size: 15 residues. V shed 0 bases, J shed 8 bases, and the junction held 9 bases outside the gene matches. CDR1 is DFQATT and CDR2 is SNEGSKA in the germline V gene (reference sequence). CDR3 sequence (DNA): TGCAGTGCTAGAGATCACAGCGGGAGTGTTTATGAGCAGTTCTTC. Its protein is CSARDHSGSVYEQFF.

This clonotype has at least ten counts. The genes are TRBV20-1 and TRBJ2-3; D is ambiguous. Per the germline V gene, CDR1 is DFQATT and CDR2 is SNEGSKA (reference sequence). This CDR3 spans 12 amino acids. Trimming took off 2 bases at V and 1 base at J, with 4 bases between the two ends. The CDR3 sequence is CSARRGTDTQYF. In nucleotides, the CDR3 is TGCAGTGCTAGAAGGGGCACAGATACGCAGTATTTT.

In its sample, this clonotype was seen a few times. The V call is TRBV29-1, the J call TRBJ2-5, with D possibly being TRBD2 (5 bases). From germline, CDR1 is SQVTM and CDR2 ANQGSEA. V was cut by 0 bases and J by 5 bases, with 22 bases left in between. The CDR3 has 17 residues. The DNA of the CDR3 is TGCAGCGTTGAAGATCTTCGGAGGAGTGTAGCGAGGGAGACCCAGTACTTC. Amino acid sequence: CSVEDLRRSVARETQYF. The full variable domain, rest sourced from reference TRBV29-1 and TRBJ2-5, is SAVISQKPSRDICQRGTSLTIQCQVDSQVTMMFWYRQQPGQSLTLIATANQGSEATYESGFVIDKFPISRPNLTFSTLTVSNMSPEDSSIYLCSVEDLRRSVARETQYFGPGTRLLVL.

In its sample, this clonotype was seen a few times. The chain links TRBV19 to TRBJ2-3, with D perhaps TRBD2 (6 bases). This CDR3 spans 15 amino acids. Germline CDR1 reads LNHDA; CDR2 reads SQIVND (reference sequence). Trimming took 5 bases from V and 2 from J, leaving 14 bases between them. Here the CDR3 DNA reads TGTGCCAGTAGTCCAGATAGCGGTCACACAGATACGCAGTATTTT. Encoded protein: CASSPDSGHTDTQYF.

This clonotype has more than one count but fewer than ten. The chain's CDR3 is CASGETGEGDGYTF. The CDR3 nucleotides read TGTGCCAGCGGGGAGACAGGGGAGGGCGATGGCTACACCTTC. The chain uses TRBV2 and TRBJ1-2; 8 positions agree with TRBD1. CDR1 and CDR2 (germline): SNHLY, FYNNEI. The CDR3 extends over 14 amino acids. With V trimmed by 8 bases and J by 6 bases, 11 bases remained unmatched.

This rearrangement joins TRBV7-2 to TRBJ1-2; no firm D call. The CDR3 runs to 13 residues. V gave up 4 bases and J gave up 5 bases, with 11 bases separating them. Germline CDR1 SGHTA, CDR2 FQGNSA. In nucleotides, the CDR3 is TGTGCCAGCAGCTATAGGGCCCCGTATGGCTACACCTTC. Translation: CASSYRAPYGYTF. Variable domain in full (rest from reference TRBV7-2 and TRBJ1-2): GAGVSQSPSNKVTEKGKDVELRCDPISGHTALYWYRQSLGQGLEFLIYFQGNSAPDKSGLPSDRFSAERTGGSVSTLTIQRTQQEDSAVYLCASSYRAPYGYTFGSGTRLTVV.

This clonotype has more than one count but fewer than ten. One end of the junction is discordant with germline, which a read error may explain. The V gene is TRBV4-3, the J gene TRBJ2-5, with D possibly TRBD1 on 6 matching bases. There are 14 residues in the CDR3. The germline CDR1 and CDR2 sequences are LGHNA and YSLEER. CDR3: CASSEDRTKETQYF. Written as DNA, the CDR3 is TGCGCCAGCAGCGAAGACAGGACCAAAGAGACCCAGTACTTC.

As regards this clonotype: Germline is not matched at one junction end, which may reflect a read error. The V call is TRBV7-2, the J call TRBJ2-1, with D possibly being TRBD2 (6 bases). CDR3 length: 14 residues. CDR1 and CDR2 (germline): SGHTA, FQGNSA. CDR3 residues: CANSLGLARDGQFF. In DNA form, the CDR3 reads TGTGCCAACAGCTTAGGCCTAGCGCGGGATGGGCAGTTCTTC.

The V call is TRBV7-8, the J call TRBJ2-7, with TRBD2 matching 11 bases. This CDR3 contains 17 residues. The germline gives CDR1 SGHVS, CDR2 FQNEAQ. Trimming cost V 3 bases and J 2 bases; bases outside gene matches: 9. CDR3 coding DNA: TGTGCCAGCAGCTTTTCTGCCGGGACTAGCGGACCCTACGAGCAGTACTTC. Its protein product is CASSFSAGTSGPYEQYF. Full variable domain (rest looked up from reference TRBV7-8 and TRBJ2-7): GAGVSQSPRYKVAKRGQDVALRCDPISGHVSLFWYQQALGQGPEFLTYFQNEAQLDKSGLPSDRFFAERPEGSVSTLKIQRTQQEDSAVYLCASSFSAGTSGPYEQYFGPGTRLTVT.

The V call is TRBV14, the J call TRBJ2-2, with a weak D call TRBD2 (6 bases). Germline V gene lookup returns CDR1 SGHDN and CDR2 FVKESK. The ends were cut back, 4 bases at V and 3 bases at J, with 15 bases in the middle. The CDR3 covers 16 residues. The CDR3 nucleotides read TGTGCCAGCAGCCCCTTCGGGGGATCATACACCGGGGAGCTGTTTTTT. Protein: CASSPFGGSYTGELFF.

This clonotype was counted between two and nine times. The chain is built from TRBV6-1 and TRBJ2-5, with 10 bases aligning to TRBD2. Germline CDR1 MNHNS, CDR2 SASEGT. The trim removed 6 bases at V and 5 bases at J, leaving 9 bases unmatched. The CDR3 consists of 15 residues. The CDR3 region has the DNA TGTGCCAGCAGAGAGACTAGCGGGTCGGGGGAGACCCAGTACTTC. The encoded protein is CASRETSGSGETQYF.